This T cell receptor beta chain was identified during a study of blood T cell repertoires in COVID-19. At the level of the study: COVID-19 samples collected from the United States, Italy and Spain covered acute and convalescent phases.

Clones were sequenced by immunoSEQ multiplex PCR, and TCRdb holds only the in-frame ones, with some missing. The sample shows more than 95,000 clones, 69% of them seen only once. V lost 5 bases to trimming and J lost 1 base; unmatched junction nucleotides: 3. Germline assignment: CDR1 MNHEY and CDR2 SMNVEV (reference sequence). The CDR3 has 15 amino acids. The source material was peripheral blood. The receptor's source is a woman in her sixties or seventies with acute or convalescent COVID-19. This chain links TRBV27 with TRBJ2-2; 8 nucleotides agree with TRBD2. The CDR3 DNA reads TGTGCCAGCAGTCGACTAGCGCTGAACACCGGGGAGCTGTTTTTT. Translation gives CASSRLALNTGELFF.